The 4 T cell receptor beta chains below come from one sample, sequenced in a study of regulatory T cells in long-lasting Graves disease. Building of the TCR beta libraries involved iRepertoire HTBI primers and Arm-PCR of CDR3 regions. TCRdb reanalysed the multiplex PCR reads using MiXCR and keeps one entry per CDR3 protein. The data contain over 500,000 distinct CDR3 sequences, 15% to 20% of them seen just once; the ten biggest clones take up 9.5% to 15%. Time point specified: newly diagnosed GD, antithyroid drugs for less than 3 months. Preparation of the TCR library used RNA extracted from PBMCs. The same data also went into a second study, on T cells in Graves' hyperthyroidism and ophthalmopathy.

The source was peripheral blood mononuclear cells (PBMCs), collected at new diagnosis, from a patient treated with antithyroid drugs. Source of these receptors: a man aged 18 to 29 with Graves disease.

In this sample, this clonotype turned up a few times. The chain combines TRBV6-2 or TRBV6-3 with TRBJ2-7, with a tentative D call TRBD2 (7 bases). This CDR3 has 17 residues. Germline V gene data show CDR1 as MNHEY and CDR2 as SVGEGT. V was cut by 4 bases and J by 5 bases, with 24 bases left in between. This CDR3 reads CASSLGVGQPGGDEQYF. DNA for the CDR3: TGTGCCAGCAGTTTAGGGGTTGGACAGCCGGGAGGAGACGAGCAGTACTTC.

This clonotype was seen a handful of times. The rearrangement links TRBV7-9 to TRBJ2-7, with a weak D call TRBD2 (5 bases). The length of the CDR3 is 17 residues. Between the trimmed V and J ends, which lost 5 bases and 3 bases, there was a span of 23 bases. Germline V gives CDR1 SEHNR, CDR2 FQNEAQ (reference sequence). The CDR3 sequence: CASSPPWKSGDYYEQYF. For the CDR3, the DNA is TGTGCCAGCAGCCCGCCCTGGAAGTCCGGCGACTACTACGAGCAGTACTTC. The full variable domain, its missing parts supplied by reference TRBV7-9 and TRBJ2-7, is DTGVSQNPRHKITKRGQNVTFRCDPISEHNRLYWYRQTLGQGPEFLTYFQNEAQLEKSRLLSDRFSAERPKGSFSTLEIQRTEQGDSAMYLCASSPPWKSGDYYEQYFGPGTRLTVT.

This clonotype was seen once. This could be a read error, since a much larger clone is one nucleotide away. The gene calls are TRBV5-1 and TRBJ2-1; 7 bases line up with TRBD2. This CDR3 has 18 residues. Germline V CDR1 and CDR2: SGHRS, YFSETQ. CDR3 sequence reads: CASSLLGGGSSSYDEQFF. The CDR3 nucleotides are TGCGCCAGCAGCTTGTTGGGCGGCGGGAGTTCCTCCTACGATGAGCAGTTCTTC.

Only a few counts were recorded for this clonotype. The chain couples TRBV14 to TRBJ1-5, with D tentatively TRBD1 (6 bases). V was trimmed by 1 base and J by 2 bases, leaving 6 bases between them. Looked up from germline, CDR1 is SGHDN and CDR2 is FVKESK. The CDR3 sequence is 14 residues long. CDR3 in amino acids: CASSQGTGNQPQHF. Written as DNA, the CDR3 is TGTGCCAGCAGCCAAGGGACAGGCAATCAGCCCCAGCATTTT.